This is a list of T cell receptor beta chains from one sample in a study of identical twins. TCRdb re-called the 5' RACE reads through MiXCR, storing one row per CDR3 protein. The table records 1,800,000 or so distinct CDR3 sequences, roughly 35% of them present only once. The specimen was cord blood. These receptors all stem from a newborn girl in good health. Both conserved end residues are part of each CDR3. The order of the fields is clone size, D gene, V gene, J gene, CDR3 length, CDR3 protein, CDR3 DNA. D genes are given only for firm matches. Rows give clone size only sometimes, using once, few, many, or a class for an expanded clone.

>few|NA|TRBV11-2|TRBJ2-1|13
CASSLELRNEQFF
TGTGCCAGCAGCTTAGAGCTCCGCAATGAGCAGTTCTTC
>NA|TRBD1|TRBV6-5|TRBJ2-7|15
CASQLQRTGVHEQYF
TGTGCCAGCCAGTTACAGAGGACAGGGGTCCACGAGCAGTACTTC
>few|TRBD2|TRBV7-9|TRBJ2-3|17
CASSGDGTKLRTDTQYF
TGTGCCAGCAGCGGCGACGGGACTAAACTCCGCACAGATACGCAGTATTTT
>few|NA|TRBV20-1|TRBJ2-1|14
CSARTIRGYNEQFF
TGCAGTGCTAGGACCATTAGGGGCTACAATGAGCAGTTCTTC
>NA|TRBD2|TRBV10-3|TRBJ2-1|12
CAISPGRDEQFF
TGTGCCATCAGTCCCGGGAGGGATGAGCAGTTCTTC
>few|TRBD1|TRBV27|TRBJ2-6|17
CASSLRQGASGANVLTF
TGTGCCAGCAGTTTACGGCAGGGGGCCTCTGGGGCCAACGTCCTGACTTTC
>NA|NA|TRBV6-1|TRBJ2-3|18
CASSEGWGALYHTDTQYF
TGTGCCAGCAGTGAAGGCTGGGGAGCCCTATACCACACAGATACGCAGTATTTT
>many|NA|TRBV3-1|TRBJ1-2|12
CASSQAPYGYTF
TGTGCCAGCAGCCAGGCCCCCTATGGCTACACCTTC
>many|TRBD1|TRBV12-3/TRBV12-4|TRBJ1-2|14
CASSMDRGHYGYTF
TGTGCCAGCAGTATGGACAGGGGGCACTATGGCTACACCTTC
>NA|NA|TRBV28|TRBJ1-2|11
CASRVDYGYTF
TGTGCCAGTCGGGTCGATTATGGCTACACCTTC
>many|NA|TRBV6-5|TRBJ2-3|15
CASSPGLTSTDTQYF
TGTGCCAGCAGCCCGGGACTTACTAGCACAGATACGCAGTATTTT
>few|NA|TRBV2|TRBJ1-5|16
CASSEMGHHDNQPQHF
TGTGCCAGCAGTGAAATGGGCCACCATGACAATCAGCCCCAGCATTTT
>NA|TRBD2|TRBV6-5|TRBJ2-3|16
CASGDRASGITDTQYF
TGTGCCAGCGGGGATCGGGCTAGCGGGATTACAGATACGCAGTATTTT
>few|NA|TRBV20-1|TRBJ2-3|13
CSARGLFGDTQYF
TGCAGTGCTAGGGGACTCTTCGGGGATACGCAGTATTTT
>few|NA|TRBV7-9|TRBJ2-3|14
CASSFRAATDTQYF
TGTGCCAGCAGCTTCAGGGCGGCTACAGATACGCAGTATTTT